This record looks at one TCR beta chain sequence and its context. The method was immunoSEQ multiplex PCR; TCRdb's version includes in-frame clones alone and lacks a portion of them. Of about 75,000 clones listed, 75% to 95% are singletons. The data stem from a study of T cell changes during pregnancy in multiple sclerosis. V was pared by 3 bases and J by 10 bases, with 15 bases between. The CDR3 is 13 amino acids. The V gene's germline CDR1 is SGHNT and CDR2 YENEEA. The sequence was collected from a female donor with multiple sclerosis, enrolled in a pregnancy study. The sequencing here drew on CD4+ T cells from peripheral blood mononuclear cells, taken before pregnancy. This chain connects TRBV11-3 to TRBJ1-1, with D possibly being TRBD1 (5 bases). The CDR3 bases are TGTGCCAGCAGCTTTAAGGGCGGCGGGGGAGCTTTCTTT. Amino acids: CASSFKGGGGAFF.